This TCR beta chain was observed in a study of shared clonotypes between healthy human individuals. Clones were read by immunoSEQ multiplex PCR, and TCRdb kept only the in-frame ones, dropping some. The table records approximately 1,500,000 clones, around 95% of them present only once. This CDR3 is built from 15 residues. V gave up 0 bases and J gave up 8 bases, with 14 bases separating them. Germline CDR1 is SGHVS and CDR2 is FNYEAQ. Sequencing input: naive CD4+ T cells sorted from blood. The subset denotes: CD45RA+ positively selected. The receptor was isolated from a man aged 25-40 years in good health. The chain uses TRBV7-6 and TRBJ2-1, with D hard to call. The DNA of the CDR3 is TGTGCCAGCAGCTTAGCAGGGTCCCAGATGTATGAGCAGTTCTTC. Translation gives CASSLAGSQMYEQFF.